One TCR beta chain is described in this entry. Its antigen is still unknown. Spanning cysteine to phenylalanine, the CDR3 consists of 15 amino acids. No DNA accompanies this entry. Via the germline V gene (reference sequence), CDR1 is LGHDT and CDR2 YNNKEL. From each donor, an approximately 2.5 ml peripheral blood sample was collected into PAXgene tubes and stored at -80 degrees C. Without any T cell sorting, total RNA was extracted from whole blood using the PAXgene blood miRNA kit on an automated QIAcube. Peripheral blood from monozygotic twin pairs, either concordant or discordant for inflammatory bowel disease, underwent deep TCRalpha and TCRbeta repertoire profiling that used unique molecular barcoding. Smoking habits were recorded for all twin pairs, with individuals classified as current, former or never smokers. The data belong to a study of monozygotic twins with inflammatory bowel disease (dated by TCRdb to 2018 to 2020). In terms of the full investigation: In total, about 30 monozygotic twin pairs made up the full study: 19 Danish pairs, all IBD-discordant, plus nine German pairs, of which four were IBD-concordant and five were IBD-discordant. Each individual had, on average, about 151 000 unique TCRalpha sequences and 181 000 unique TCRbeta sequences available for analysis. Within discordant pairs, disease-associated traits were sought mainly by comparing IBD patients with their genetically identical healthy co-twins. Beyond this particular receptor, the publication reports: Concordant and discordant twins showed no difference in repertoire similarity, possibly because of limited statistical power. Differing immunosuppressive treatments among patients may have added background noise and inter-individual variability to the repertoires. Compared with healthy twins, IBD patients had fewer clonotypes in common with other individuals, a difference most pronounced in patients showing signs of disease activity. The analysis was unable to tell different T cell subtypes apart. No single strong signal or clonotype linked to IBD turned up in the results, so the idea that one exists was not supported. TCRbeta repertoire diversity, by inverse Simpson index, was decreased in IBD patients compared with their healthy co-twins.

Library creation used 5' RACE. Preparation of each TCR library used roughly 3,300 ng of total RNA. cDNA was synthesized with SMARTScribe reverse transcriptase in eight separate reactions per sample. During cDNA synthesis, template switching introduced unique molecular identifiers that contained a 6-nucleotide sample barcode. TCRalpha and TCRbeta cDNA was amplified in two nested PCRs of approximately 16 and 10 cycles, and bead purification was carried out after each PCR. Before amplification, the cDNA was both treated with uracil DNA-glycosylase and purified with the QIAquick PCR purification kit. In the second PCR, Illumina TruSeq-compatible adapters and sample-specific barcodes were added. TapeStation and Qubit were used to check library quality and concentration, and about 4.5 ng of each library was pooled. Sequencing of pooled libraries was carried out on an Illumina HiSeq2500 single-index Rapid Run using 2 x 100 bp reads and custom sequencing primers. The study's processing was this. UMI-based consensus assembly with MiGEC version 1.2.6 was used to correct PCR and sequencing errors. MiXCR version 2.1.1 was used to carry out V(D)J alignment, clonotype assembly and CDR3 extraction. Gene usage, clonotype sharing and MAIT/NKT TCR abundance were normalised by analysing the top 1000, 10 000 and 20 000 clonotypes per sample. Diversity was computed as the inverse Simpson index with the vegan R package after downsampling to 27 000 UMIs. Statistical testing used paired Mann-Whitney U tests on the discordant twin pairs and applied Benjamini-Hochberg correction for multiple testing. TCRdb reprocessed the sequencing reads and holds a single record per CDR3 protein sequence, with no DNA. It is TCRdb's table, rather than the study itself, that gives the V and J calls and clone size. This sample's table has entries for around 380,000 distinct CDR3 sequences. The ten largest clones capture more than 2% of the sample.

The source of this sequence is a human donor with ulcerative colitis or Crohn's disease, or a healthy co-twin of an affected twin (not recorded which). This chain joins TRBV3-1 to TRBJ1-1. Material: blood. Here the CDR3 is given as CASSQKGGVNTEAFF.